This TCR beta chain comes out of a study of blood T cells in healthy people across ages. General observations from the study: A conclusive naive versus antigen-experienced comparison was prevented by the unsorted PBMCs. Any changes in expanded clonotypes were possibly confounded, as donor CMV status remained unknown.

The CDR3 has 13 amino acids. Germline V lookup: CDR1 SGHRS, CDR2 YFSETQ. Trimming pared 5 bases from V and 5 bases from J, leaving 13 bases between. A few counts support this clonotype. Its target is unknown. A second roughly 6 to 12 cycle PCR used barcoded and J-beta primers. Each of the samples gave a minimum of 2.5 million paired-end reads that contained CDR3. One entry per CDR3 protein, called by TCRdb with MiXCR from the 5' RACE reads. The sample has about 1.7 million distinct CDR3 sequences; about 30% are singletons. The TCR originated in a woman aged 30 to 39 in good health. Sequencing was done on a sample of blood. The chain recombines TRBV5-1 with TRBJ2-5; a weak D match, TRBD2 (7 bases). Here the CDR3 reads CASRGGAHETQYF. CDR3 coding DNA: TGCGCCAGCAGGGGGGGGGCCCATGAGACCCAGTACTTC.